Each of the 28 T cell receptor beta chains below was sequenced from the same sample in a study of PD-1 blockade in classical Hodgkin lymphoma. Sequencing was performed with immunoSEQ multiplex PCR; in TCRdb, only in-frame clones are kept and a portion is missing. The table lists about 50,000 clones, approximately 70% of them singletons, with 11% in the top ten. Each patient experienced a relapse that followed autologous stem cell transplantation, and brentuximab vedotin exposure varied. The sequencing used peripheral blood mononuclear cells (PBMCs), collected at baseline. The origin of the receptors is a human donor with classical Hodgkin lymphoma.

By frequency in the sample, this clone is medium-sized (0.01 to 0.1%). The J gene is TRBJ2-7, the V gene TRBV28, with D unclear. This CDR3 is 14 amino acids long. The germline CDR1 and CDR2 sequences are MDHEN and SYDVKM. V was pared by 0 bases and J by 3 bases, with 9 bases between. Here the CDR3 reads CASSLWARFYEQYF. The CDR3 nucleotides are TGTGCCAGCAGTTTATGGGCTAGATTCTACGAGCAGTACTTC.

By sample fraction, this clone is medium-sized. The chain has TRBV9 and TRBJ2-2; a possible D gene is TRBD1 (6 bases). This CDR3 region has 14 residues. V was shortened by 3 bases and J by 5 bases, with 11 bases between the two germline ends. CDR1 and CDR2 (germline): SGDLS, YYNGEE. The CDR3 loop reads CASSETGLTGELFF. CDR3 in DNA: TGTGCCAGCAGCGAGACAGGCCTGACCGGGGAGCTGTTTTTT.

CDR3 bases: TGTGCCAGCAGTCCCTCGGCGGGAGCCTTAACCTACGAGCAGTACTTC. Translated, it gives CASSPSAGALTYEQYF. The rearrangement joins TRBV27 to TRBJ2-5, with 7 bases that match TRBD2. The J call is in doubt because the DNA end fits TRBJ2-7 better. The germline V gene has CDR1 MNHEY and CDR2 SMNVEV (reference sequence). This CDR3 contains 16 residues.

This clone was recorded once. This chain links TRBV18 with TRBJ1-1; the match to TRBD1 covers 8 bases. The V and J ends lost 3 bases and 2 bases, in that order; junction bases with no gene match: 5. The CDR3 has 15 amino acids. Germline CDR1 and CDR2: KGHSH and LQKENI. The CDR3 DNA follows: TGTGCCAGCTCACCCGGCGGACAGGGTAACACTGAAGCTTTCTTT. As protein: CASSPGGQGNTEAFF.

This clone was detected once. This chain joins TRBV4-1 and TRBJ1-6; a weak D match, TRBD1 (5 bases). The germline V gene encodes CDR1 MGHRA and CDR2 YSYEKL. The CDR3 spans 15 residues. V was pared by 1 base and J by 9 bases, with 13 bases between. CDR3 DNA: TGCGCCAGCAGCCAAGGTTGGGGACTGGGTTCACCCCTCCACTTT. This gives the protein CASSQGWGLGSPLHF.

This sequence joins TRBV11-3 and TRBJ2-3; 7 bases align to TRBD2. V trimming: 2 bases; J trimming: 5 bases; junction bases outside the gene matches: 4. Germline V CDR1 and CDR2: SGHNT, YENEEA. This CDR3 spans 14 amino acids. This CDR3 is CASSLKVAGDTQYF. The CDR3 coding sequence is TGTGCCAGCAGCTTAAAGGTAGCGGGAGATACGCAGTATTTT.

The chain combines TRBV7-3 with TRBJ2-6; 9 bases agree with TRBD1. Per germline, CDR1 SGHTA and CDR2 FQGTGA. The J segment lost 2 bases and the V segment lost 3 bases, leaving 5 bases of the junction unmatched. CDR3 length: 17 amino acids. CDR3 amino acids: CASSFSGQGAGANVLTF. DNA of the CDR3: TGTGCCAGCAGCTTCTCGGGACAGGGTGCTGGGGCCAACGTCCTGACTTTC.

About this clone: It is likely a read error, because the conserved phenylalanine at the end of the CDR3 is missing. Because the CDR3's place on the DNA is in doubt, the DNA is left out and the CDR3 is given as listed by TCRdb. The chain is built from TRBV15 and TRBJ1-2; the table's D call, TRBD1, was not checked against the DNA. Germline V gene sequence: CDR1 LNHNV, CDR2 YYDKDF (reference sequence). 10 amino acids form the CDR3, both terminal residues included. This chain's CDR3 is CATSPIRQGE.

For the CDR3, the DNA is TGTGCCAGCAGCTACGGGCCGATACAGTACTTC. It is translated as CASSYGPIQYF. V and J are TRBV5-6 and TRBJ2-4; D ambiguous. Germline V gene sequence: CDR1 SGHDT, CDR2 YYEEEE. V lost 3 bases, J lost 13 bases, and 11 bases lay in between. The CDR3 contains 11 residues.

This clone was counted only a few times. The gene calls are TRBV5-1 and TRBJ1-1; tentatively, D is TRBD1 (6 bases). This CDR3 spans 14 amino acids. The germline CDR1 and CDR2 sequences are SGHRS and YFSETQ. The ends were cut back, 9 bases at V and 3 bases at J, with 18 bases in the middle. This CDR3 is CATKGGSRDTEAFF. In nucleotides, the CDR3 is TGCGCCACCAAAGGGGGGAGCAGGGACACTGAAGCTTTCTTT.

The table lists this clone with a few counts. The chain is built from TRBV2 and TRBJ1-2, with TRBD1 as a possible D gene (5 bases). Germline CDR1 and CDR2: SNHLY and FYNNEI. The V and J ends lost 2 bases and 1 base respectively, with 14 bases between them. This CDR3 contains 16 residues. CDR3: CASSEQGWTVNYGYTF. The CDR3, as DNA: TGTGCCAGCAGTGAACAGGGTTGGACGGTTAACTATGGCTACACCTTC.

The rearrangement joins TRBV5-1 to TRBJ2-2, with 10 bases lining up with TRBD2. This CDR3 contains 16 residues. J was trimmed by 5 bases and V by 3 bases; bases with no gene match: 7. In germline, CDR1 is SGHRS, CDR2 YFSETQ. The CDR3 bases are TGCGCCAGCAGCTCTCCCAGCGGGAGGGTGACCGGGGAGCTGTTTTTT. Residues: CASSSPSGRVTGELFF.

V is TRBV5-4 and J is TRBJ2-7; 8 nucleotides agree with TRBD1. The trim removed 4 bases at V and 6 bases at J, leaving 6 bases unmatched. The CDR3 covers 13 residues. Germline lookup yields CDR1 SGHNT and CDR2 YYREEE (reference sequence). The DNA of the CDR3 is TGTGCCAGCAGCAGGGACAGGATCGGCGAGCAGTACTTC. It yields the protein CASSRDRIGEQYF.

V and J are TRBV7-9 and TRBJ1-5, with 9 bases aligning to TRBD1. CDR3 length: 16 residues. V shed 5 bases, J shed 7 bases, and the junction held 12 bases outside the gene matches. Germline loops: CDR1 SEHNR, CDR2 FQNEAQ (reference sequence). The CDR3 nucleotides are TGTGCCAGCAGCCCCTCCACACAGGGGGCAGGGCAGCCCCAGCATTTT. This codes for CASSPSTQGAGQPQHF.

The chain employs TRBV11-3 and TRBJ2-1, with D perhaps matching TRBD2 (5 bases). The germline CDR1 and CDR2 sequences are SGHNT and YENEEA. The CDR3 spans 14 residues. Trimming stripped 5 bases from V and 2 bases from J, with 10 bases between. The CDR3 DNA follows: TGTGCCAGCAGCCCAGCGGCCACCTACAATGAGCAGTTCTTC. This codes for CASSPAATYNEQFF. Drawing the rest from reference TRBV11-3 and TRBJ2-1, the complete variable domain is EAGVVQSPRYKIIEKKQPVAFWCNPISGHNTLYWYLQNLGQGPELLIRYENEEAVDDSQLPKDRFSAERLKGVDSTLKIQPAELGDSAVYLCASSPAATYNEQFFGPGTRLTVL.

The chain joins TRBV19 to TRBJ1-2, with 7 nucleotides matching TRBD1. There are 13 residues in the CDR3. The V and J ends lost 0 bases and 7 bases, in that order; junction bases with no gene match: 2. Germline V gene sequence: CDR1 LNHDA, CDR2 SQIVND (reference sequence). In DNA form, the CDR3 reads TGTGCCAGTAGTATAGAAGGGGGCGGTGGCTACACCTTC. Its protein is CASSIEGGGGYTF.

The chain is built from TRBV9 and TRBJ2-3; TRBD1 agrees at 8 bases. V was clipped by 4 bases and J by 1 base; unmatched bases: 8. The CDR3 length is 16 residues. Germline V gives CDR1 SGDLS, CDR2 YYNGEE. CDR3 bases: TGTGCCAGCAGCTTAGGACAGGGCTTAGGCACAGATACGCAGTATTTT. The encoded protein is CASSLGQGLGTDTQYF.

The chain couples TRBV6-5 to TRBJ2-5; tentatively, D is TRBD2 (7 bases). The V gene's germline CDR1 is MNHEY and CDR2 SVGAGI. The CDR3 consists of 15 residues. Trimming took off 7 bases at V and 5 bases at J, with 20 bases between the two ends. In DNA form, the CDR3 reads TGTGCCAGCACCGAAGGGGGGGGACTGGCGGAGACCCAGTACTTC. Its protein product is CASTEGGGLAETQYF.

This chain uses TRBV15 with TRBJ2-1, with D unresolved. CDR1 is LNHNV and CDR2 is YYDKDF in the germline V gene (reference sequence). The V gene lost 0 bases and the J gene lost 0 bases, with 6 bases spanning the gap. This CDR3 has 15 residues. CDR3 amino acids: CATSRDTGSYNEQFF. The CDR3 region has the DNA TGTGCCACCAGCAGAGATACTGGCTCCTACAATGAGCAGTTCTTC.

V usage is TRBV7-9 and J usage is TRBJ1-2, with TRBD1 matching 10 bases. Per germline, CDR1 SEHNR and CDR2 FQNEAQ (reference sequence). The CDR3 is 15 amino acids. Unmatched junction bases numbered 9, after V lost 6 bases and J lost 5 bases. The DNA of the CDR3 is TGTGCCAGCAGTTACGGGACAGGGGCGGGGTATGGCTACACCTTC. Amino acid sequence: CASSYGTGAGYGYTF.

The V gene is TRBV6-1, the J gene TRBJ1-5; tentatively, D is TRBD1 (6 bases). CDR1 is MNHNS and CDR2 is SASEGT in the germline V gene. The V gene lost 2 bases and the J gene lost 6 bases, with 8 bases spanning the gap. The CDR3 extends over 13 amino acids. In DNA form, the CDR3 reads TGTGCCAGCAGTGAAAAGGGGGTTCAGCCCCAGCATTTT. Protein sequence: CASSEKGVQPQHF.

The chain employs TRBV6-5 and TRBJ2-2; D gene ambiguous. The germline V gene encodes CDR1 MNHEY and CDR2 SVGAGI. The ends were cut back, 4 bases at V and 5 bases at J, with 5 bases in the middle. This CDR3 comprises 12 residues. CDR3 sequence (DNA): TGTGCCAGCAGTTTCTCGACCGGGGAGCTGTTTTTT. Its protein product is CASSFSTGELFF.

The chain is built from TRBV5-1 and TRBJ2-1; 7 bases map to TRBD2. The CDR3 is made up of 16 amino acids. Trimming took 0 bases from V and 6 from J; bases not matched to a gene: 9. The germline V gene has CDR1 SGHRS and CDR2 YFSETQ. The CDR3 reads CASSLAGLAAPNEQFF. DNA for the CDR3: TGCGCCAGCAGCTTGGCGGGCCTAGCGGCTCCCAATGAGCAGTTCTTC. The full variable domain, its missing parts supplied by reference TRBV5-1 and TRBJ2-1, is KAGVTQTPRYLIKTRGQQVTLSCSPISGHRSVSWYQQTPGQGLQFLFEYFSETQRNKGNFPGRFSGRQFSNSRSEMNVSTLELGDSALYLCASSLAGLAAPNEQFFGPGTRLTVL.

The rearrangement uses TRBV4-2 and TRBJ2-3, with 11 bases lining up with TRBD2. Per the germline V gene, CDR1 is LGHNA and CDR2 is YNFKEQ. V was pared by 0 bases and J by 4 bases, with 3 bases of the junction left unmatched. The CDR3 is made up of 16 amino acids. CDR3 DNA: TGTGCCAGCAGCCAAGAATTAGCGGGAGGGCCAGATACGCAGTATTTT. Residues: CASSQELAGGPDTQYF.

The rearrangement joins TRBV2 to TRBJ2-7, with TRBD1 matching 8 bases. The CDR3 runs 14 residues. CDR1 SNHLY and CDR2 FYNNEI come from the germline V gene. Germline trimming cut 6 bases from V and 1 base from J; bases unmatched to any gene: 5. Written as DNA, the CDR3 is TGTGCCAGCAGGGCAACAGGGGGGTCCTACGAGCAGTACTTC. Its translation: CASRATGGSYEQYF. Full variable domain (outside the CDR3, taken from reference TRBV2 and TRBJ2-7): EPEVTQTPSHQVTQMGQEVILRCVPISNHLYFYWYRQILGQKVEFLVSFYNNEISEKSEIFDDQFSVERPDGSNFTLKIRSTKLEDSAMYFCASRATGGSYEQYFGPGTRLTVT.

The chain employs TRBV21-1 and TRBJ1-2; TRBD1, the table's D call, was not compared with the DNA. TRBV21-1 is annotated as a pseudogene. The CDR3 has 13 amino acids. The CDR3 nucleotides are TGTGCCAGCAGCGAGGGGGCCTCGATGGGCTACACCTTC. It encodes CASSEGASMGYTF.

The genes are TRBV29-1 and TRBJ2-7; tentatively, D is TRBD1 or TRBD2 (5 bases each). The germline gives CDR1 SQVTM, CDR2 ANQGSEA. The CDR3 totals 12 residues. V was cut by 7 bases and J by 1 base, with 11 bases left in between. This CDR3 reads CSAGGDSYEQYF. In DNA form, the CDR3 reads TGCAGCGCTGGGGGTGATTCCTACGAGCAGTACTTC.

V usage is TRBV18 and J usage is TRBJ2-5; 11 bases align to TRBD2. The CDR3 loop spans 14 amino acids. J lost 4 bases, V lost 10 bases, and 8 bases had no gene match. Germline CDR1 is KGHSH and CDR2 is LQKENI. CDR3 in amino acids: CATPRLAGTETQYF. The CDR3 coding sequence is TGTGCCACTCCGAGACTAGCGGGAACAGAGACCCAGTACTTC.